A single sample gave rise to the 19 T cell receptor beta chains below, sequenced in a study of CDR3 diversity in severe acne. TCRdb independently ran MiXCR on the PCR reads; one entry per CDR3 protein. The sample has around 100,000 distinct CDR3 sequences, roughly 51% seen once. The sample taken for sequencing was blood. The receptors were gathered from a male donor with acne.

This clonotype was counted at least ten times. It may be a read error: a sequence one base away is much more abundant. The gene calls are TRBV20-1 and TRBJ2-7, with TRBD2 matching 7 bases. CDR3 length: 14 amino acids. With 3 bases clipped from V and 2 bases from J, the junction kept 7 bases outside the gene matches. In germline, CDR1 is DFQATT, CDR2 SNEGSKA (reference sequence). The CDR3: CSASILGRAYEQYF. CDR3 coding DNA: TGCAGTGCTAGCATACTAGGGAGGGCCTACGAGCAGTACTTC.

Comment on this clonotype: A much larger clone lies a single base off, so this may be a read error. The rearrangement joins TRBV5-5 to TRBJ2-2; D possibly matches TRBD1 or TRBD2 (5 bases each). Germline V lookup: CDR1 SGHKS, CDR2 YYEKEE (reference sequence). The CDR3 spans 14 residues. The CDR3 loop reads CASSLATGTGELVF. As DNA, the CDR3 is TGTGCCAGCAGCTTGGCCACCGGGACCGGGGAGCTGGTTTTT.

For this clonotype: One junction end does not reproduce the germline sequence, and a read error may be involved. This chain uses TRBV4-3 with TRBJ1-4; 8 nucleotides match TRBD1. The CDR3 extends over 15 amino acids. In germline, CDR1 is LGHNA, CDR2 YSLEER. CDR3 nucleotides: TGCGCCAGCAGCCAACAGGGGGCAGCTAATGAAAAGCTGTTTTTT. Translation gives CASSQQGAANEKLFF.

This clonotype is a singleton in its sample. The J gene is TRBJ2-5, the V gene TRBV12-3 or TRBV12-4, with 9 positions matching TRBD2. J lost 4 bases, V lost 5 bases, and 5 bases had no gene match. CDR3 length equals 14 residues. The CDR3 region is CASSRGGAGETQYF. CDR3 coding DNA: TGTGCCAGCAGTCGCGGGGGGGCCGGAGAGACCCAGTACTTC.

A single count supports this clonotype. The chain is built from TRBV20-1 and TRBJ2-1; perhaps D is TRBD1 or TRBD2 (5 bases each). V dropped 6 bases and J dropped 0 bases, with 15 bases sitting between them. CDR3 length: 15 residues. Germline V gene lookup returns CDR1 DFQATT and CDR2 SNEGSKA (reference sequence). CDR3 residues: CSALSRGASYNEQFF. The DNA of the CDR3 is TGCAGTGCCCTTAGTAGGGGAGCCTCCTACAATGAGCAGTTCTTC.

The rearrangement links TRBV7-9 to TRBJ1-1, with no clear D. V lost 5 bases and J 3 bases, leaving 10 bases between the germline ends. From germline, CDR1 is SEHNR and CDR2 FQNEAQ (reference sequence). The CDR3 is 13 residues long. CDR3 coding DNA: TGTGCCAGCAGCCCCACAGATTACACTGAAGCTTTCTTT. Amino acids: CASSPTDYTEAFF.

CDR3 sequence reads: CASSYYSPLHF. The CDR3 nucleotides read TGTGCCAGCAGTTACTACTCGCCCCTCCACTTT. The chain recombines TRBV12-3 or TRBV12-4 with TRBJ1-6, with unresolved D. The V end was cut by 4 bases, the J end by 13 bases, with 8 bases between. This CDR3 has 11 residues.

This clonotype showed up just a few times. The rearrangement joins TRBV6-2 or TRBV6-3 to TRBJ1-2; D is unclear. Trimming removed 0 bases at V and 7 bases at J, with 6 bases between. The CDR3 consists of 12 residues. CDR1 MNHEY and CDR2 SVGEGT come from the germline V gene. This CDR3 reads CASSYSSSGYTF. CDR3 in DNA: TGTGCCAGCAGTTACTCATCCAGTGGCTACACCTTC.

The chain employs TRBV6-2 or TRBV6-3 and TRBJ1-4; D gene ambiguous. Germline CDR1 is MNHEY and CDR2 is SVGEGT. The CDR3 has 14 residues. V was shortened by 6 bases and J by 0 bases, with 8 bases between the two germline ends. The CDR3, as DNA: TGTGCCAGCAGACGACTGGCAACTAATGAAAAACTGTTTTTT. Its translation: CASRRLATNEKLFF.

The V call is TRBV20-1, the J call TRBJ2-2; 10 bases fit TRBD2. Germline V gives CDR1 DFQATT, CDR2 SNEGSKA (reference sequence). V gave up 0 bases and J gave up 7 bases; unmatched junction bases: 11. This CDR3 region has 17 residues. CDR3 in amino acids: CSARDVTSGTSGGELFF. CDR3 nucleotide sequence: TGCAGTGCTAGAGATGTAACTAGCGGGACTAGTGGCGGGGAGCTGTTTTTT.

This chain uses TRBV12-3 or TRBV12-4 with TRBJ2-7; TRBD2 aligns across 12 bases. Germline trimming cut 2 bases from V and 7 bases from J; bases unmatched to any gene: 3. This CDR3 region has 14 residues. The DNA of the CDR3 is TGTGCCAGCAGTTTACTAGCGGGAGGGGGGGAGCAGTACTTC. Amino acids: CASSLLAGGGEQYF.

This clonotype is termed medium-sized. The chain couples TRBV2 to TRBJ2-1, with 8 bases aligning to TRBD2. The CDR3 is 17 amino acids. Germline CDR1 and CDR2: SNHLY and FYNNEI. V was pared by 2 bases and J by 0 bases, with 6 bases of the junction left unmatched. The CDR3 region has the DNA TGTGCCAGCAGTGAACTGACTAGCGATAGCTCCTACAATGAGCAGTTCTTC. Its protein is CASSELTSDSSYNEQFF.

In DNA, the CDR3 is TGTGCCATCAGCGAAGACAGGGGGAACGAAAAACTGTTTTTT. This translates into CAISEDRGNEKLFF. V and J are TRBV10-3 and TRBJ1-4; 9 nucleotides line up with TRBD1. V shed 6 bases, J shed 8 bases, and the junction held 7 bases outside the gene matches. CDR1 ENHRY and CDR2 SYGVKD come from the germline V gene. This CDR3 is 14 amino acids long.

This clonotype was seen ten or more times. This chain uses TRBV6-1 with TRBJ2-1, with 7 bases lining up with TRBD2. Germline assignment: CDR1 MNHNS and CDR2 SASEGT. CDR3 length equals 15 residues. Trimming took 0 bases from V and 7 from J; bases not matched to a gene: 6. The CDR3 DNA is TGTGCCAGCAGTGAAGCTGCTAGCGGATATAATGAGCAGTTCTTC. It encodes CASSEAASGYNEQFF.

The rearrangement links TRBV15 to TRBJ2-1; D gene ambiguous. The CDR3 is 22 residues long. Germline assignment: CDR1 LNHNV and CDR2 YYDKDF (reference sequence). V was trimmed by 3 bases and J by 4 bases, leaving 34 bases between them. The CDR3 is CATSRDLVADTHTSLVYNEQFF. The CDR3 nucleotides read TGTGCCACCAGCAGGGACCTAGTCGCCGACACACACACCAGCTTGGTTTACAATGAGCAGTTCTTC. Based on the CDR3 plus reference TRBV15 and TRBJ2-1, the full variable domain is DAMVIQNPRYQVTQFGKPVTLSCSQTLNHNVMYWYQQKSSQAPKLLFHYYDKDFNNEADTPDNFQSRRPNTSFCFLDIRSPGLGDTAMYLCATSRDLVADTHTSLVYNEQFFGPGTRLTVL.

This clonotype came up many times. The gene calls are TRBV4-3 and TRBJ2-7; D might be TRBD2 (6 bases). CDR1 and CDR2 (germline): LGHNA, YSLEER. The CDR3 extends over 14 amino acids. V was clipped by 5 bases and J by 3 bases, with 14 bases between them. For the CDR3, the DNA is TGCGCCAGCAGCTCGGGACTCCCTGGCTACGAGCAGTACTTC. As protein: CASSSGLPGYEQYF.

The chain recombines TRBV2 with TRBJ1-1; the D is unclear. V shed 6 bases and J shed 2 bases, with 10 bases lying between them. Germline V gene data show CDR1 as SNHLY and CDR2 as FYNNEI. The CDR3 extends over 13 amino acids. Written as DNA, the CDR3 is TGTGCCAGCAGCTTGGGTTTCAACACTGAAGCTTTCTTT. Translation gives CASSLGFNTEAFF.

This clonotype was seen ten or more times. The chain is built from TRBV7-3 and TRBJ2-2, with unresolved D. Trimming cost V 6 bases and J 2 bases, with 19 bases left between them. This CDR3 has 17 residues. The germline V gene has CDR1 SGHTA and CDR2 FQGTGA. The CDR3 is CASRRPMTCYNTGELFF. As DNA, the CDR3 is TGTGCCAGCAGGCGACCTATGACTTGCTATAACACCGGGGAGCTGTTTTTT.

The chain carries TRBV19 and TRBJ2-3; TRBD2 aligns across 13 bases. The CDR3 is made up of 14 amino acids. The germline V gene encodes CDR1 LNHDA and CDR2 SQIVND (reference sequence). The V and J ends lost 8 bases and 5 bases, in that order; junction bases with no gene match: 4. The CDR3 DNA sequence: TGTGCCAGTTCAAGACTAGCGGGGGGAGATACGCAGTATTTT. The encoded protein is CASSRLAGGDTQYF.